One sample yielded the 19 T cell receptor beta chains listed below, sequenced in a study of cytomegalovirus exposure and HLA in healthy donors. Sequencing used immunoSEQ multiplex PCR; TCRdb keeps in-frame clones, though not all of them. This table holds approximately 110,000 clones, around 94% found once. What was sequenced was PBMCs. Every receptor here comes from a woman in her late teens or twenties in good health and CMV-seronegative.

This sequence joins TRBV5-4 and TRBJ1-2; D is undetermined. The CDR3 covers 13 residues. The germline V and J ends were trimmed by 1 base and 0 bases, with 4 bases remaining between them. From germline, CDR1 is SGHNT and CDR2 YYREEE (reference sequence). The CDR3: CASSLTANYGYTF. CDR3 DNA sequence: TGTGCCAGCAGCTTGACAGCTAACTATGGCTACACCTTC.

V usage is TRBV27 and J usage is TRBJ2-4, with 8 bases aligning to TRBD2. The germline V gene has CDR1 MNHEY and CDR2 SMNVEV (reference sequence). CDR3 size: 15 residues. V was pared by 6 bases and J by 8 bases, with 12 bases of the junction left unmatched. CDR3 amino acids: CASRDPGPGGDIQYF. Written as DNA, the CDR3 is TGTGCCAGCAGAGACCCGGGACCCGGGGGGGACATTCAGTACTTC.

As concerns this clone: Other nucleotide sequences in the sample specify the same CDR3. The chain couples TRBV28 to TRBJ1-5; D gene unclear. Germline CDR1 and CDR2: MDHEN and SYDVKM. V dropped 2 bases and J dropped 5 bases, with 10 bases sitting between them. The CDR3 has 14 amino acids. CDR3 nucleotide sequence: TGTGCCAGCAGTTTAGGCGGTGGTGATCAGCCCCAGCATTTT. Amino acids: CASSLGGGDQPQHF.

The chain links TRBV6-1 to TRBJ2-3; TRBD2 agrees at 11 bases. V shed 6 bases and J 4 bases; nucleotides not matched to a gene: 6. The CDR3 extends over 15 amino acids. Per germline, CDR1 MNHNS and CDR2 SASEGT. CDR3 coding DNA: TGTGCCAGCAGCGCTGGACTAGCGGGCGCAGATACGCAGTATTTT. Translated: CASSAGLAGADTQYF.

The chain links TRBV19 to TRBJ1-1; the match to TRBD1 covers 7 bases. V lost 3 bases to trimming and J lost 1 base; unmatched junction nucleotides: 8. Germline CDR1 and CDR2: LNHDA and SQIVND (reference sequence). The CDR3 is 16 residues long. The CDR3 DNA reads as TGTGCCAGTAGTATCGTGTCGACAGGGCCGAACACTGAAGCTTTCTTT. Protein product: CASSIVSTGPNTEAFF.

This chain connects TRBV11-2 to TRBJ2-5; D is unclear. V lost 2 bases and J lost 5, with 12 bases in between. The CDR3 covers 14 residues. Looked up from germline, CDR1 is SGHAT and CDR2 is FQNNGV. In DNA form, the CDR3 reads TGTGCCAGCAGCTTATGGTCAGGTGGGGAGACCCAGTACTTC. Translating gives CASSLWSGGETQYF.

This clone appeared once. The gene calls are TRBV7-6 and TRBJ1-3, with D uncertain. From germline, CDR1 is SGHVS and CDR2 FNYEAQ. CDR3 length: 13 residues. V was shortened by 1 base and J by 5 bases, with 6 bases between the two germline ends. The chain's CDR3 is CASSLGARNTIYF. The CDR3 DNA is TGTGCCAGCAGCTTAGGGGCTAGAAACACCATATATTTT.

The rearrangement links TRBV7-6 to TRBJ2-3; no clear D. Germline-derived CDR1 and CDR2 are SGHVS and FNYEAQ. The V end was cut by 0 bases, the J end by 5 bases, with 9 bases between. This CDR3 is 14 amino acids long. The CDR3 reads CASSLAVRGDTQYF. The CDR3 DNA reads as TGTGCCAGCAGCTTAGCGGTAAGAGGAGATACGCAGTATTTT.

DNA of the CDR3: TGTGCCAGCAGTAGGAAGGACTGGAAAAAAAAACTGTTTTTT. Protein product: CASSRKDWKKKLFF. The V and J genes are TRBV28 and TRBJ1-4; D is ambiguous. The CDR3 consists of 14 residues. Looked up from germline, CDR1 is MDHEN and CDR2 is SYDVKM. Trimming stripped 5 bases from V and 9 bases from J, with 16 bases between.

This chain joins TRBV5-1 and TRBJ1-1; TRBD1 agrees at 10 bases. The V segment lost 4 bases and the J segment 3 bases; nucleotides outside the gene matches: 6. In germline, CDR1 is SGHRS, CDR2 YFSETQ. The length of the CDR3 is 15 residues. CDR3 amino acids: CASSISGTGDTEAFF. In DNA form, the CDR3 reads TGCGCCAGCAGCATTTCCGGGACAGGGGACACTGAAGCTTTCTTT. The full variable domain, with the rest looked up from reference TRBV5-1 and TRBJ1-1, is KAGVTQTPRYLIKTRGQQVTLSCSPISGHRSVSWYQQTPGQGLQFLFEYFSETQRNKGNFPGRFSGRQFSNSRSEMNVSTLELGDSALYLCASSISGTGDTEAFFGQGTRLTVV.

The rearrangement links TRBV5-6 to TRBJ2-1, with D unclear. The V gene's germline CDR1 is SGHDT and CDR2 YYEEEE. Deletions cut 2 bases from V and 6 bases from J, with 9 bases between. The CDR3 is 13 amino acids. In DNA form, the CDR3 reads TGTGCCAGCAGCTTTGTTGAGGCCAATGAGCAGTTCTTC. Translating it yields CASSFVEANEQFF.

The V gene is TRBV6-1, the J gene TRBJ2-5, with 8 bases matching TRBD1. The CDR3 spans 14 residues. Germline V gives CDR1 MNHNS, CDR2 SASEGT. After removal of 4 bases from V and 5 bases from J, the junction contained 6 bases not matched to a gene. The CDR3 coding sequence is TGTGCCAGCAGTGTTGGAGCAGGGGGCGAGACCCAGTACTTC. This gives the protein CASSVGAGGETQYF.

Only one count was recorded for this clone. The rearrangement joins TRBV5-1 to TRBJ2-5; 13 nucleotides align to TRBD2. Germline CDR1 reads SGHRS; CDR2 reads YFSETQ. V shed 4 bases and J 1 base; nucleotides not matched to a gene: 4. The CDR3 has 16 amino acids. The CDR3 DNA follows: TGCGCCAGCAGCCGTAGACTAGCGGGGGGCCAAGAGACCCAGTACTTC. Protein product: CASSRRLAGGQETQYF.

The J gene is TRBJ1-1, the V gene TRBV10-3; the D is unclear. In germline, CDR1 is ENHRY, CDR2 SYGVKD. Trimming removed 5 bases from V and 8 bases from J, with 9 bases in between. CDR3 length: 11 residues. The CDR3 nucleotides read TGTGCCATCAGTTATGGAGGAGAAGCTTTCTTT. It is translated as CAISYGGEAFF.

In this sample, this clone turned up a few times. This sequence joins TRBV4-2 and TRBJ1-2; TRBD1 matches 8 bases. This CDR3 region has 15 residues. In germline, CDR1 is LGHNA, CDR2 YNFKEQ. With V trimmed by 1 base and J by 3 bases, 4 bases remained unmatched. The DNA of the CDR3 is TGTGCCAGCAGCCAAGCGGACAGGGCCGACTATGGCTACACCTTC. Its protein product is CASSQADRADYGYTF.

The chain employs TRBV9 and TRBJ2-2, with a possible D match to TRBD1 (5 bases). The CDR3 length is 17 residues. V shed 0 bases and J shed 4 bases, with 16 bases lying between them. Germline CDR1 SGDLS, CDR2 YYNGEE. CDR3 coding DNA: TGTGCCAGCAGCGTAGAAGTGACAGCCGTTCTCACCGGGGAGCTGTTTTTT. This gives the protein CASSVEVTAVLTGELFF.

This chain connects TRBV6-6 to TRBJ2-7, with 7 bases lining up with TRBD1. This CDR3 region has 13 residues. In germline, CDR1 is MNHNY, CDR2 SVGAGI (reference sequence). V lost 6 bases, J lost 4 bases, and 6 bases stayed unmatched. CDR3 amino acids: CASSPGTAYEQYF. The CDR3 DNA reads TGTGCCAGCAGCCCCGGGACAGCGTACGAGCAGTACTTC.

This chain links TRBV7-3 with TRBJ1-5; D is possibly TRBD1 (6 bases). CDR3 length equals 15 residues. V lost 5 bases, J lost 3 bases, and 14 bases lay in between. Germline V gene data show CDR1 as SGHTA and CDR2 as FQGTGA. CDR3 residues: CASSMPGVYNQPQHF. CDR3 DNA sequence: TGTGCCAGCAGCATGCCAGGGGTATACAATCAGCCCCAGCATTTT.

The rearrangement uses TRBV9 and TRBJ1-2; possibly TRBD1 for D (5 bases). The length of the CDR3 is 13 residues. Looked up from germline, CDR1 is SGDLS and CDR2 is YYNGEE. The V end was cut by 0 bases, the J end by 5 bases, with 8 bases between. The CDR3 sequence is CASSVGQTYGYTF. CDR3 DNA: TGTGCCAGCAGCGTAGGACAGACGTATGGCTACACCTTC.